The rows below give T cell receptor beta chains drawn from one sample of a study of T cells after yellow fever vaccination. A single record per CDR3 protein comes from TCRdb applying MiXCR to the 5' RACE reads. The sample yields over 250,000 distinct CDR3 sequences, roughly 4% seen once. This material consisted of PBMCs, taken 5 days after the yellow fever booster vaccination. The source of these receptors is a man aged 18-30 years who received the YFV17D yellow fever vaccine. The CDR3 runs from the conserved cysteine through the conserved F or W. Fields, in order: CDR3 protein, D gene, J gene, V gene. The D gene is left open where the match is weak.

CDR3aa: CASSVVAGGITGELFF
d_gene: .
j_gene: TRBJ2-2
v_gene: TRBV9

CDR3aa: CASSLGGAQETQYF
d_gene: .
j_gene: TRBJ2-5
v_gene: TRBV11-3

CDR3aa: CASSYLGAGLSQPQHF
d_gene: .
j_gene: TRBJ1-5
v_gene: TRBV28

CDR3aa: CASSPGLTSTEAFF
d_gene: .
j_gene: TRBJ1-1
v_gene: TRBV18

CDR3aa: CASSPRQYQETQYF
d_gene: .
j_gene: TRBJ2-5
v_gene: TRBV28

CDR3aa: CASSFPTGSNPSYEQYF
d_gene: .
j_gene: TRBJ2-7
v_gene: TRBV11-3

CDR3aa: CASSSEMGGELFF
d_gene: .
j_gene: TRBJ2-2
v_gene: TRBV5-1

CDR3aa: CASSHGQGGSIGGYTF
d_gene: .
j_gene: TRBJ1-2
v_gene: TRBV5-1

CDR3aa: CASSSAGVNTEAFF
d_gene: .
j_gene: TRBJ1-1
v_gene: TRBV5-1

CDR3aa: CASSYSTAASSYNEQFF
d_gene: .
j_gene: TRBJ2-1
v_gene: TRBV6-2/TRBV6-3